These 5 T cell receptor beta chains originate from one sample sequenced in a study of blood T cell repertoires in COVID-19. Only in-frame clones appear in the TCRdb table, and some are missing; sequencing was by immunoSEQ multiplex PCR. The sample contains tens of thousands of clones, around 78% of which appear only once. The sequenced sample was peripheral blood. The origin of the receptors is an elderly woman with acute or convalescent COVID-19.

The chain combines TRBV9 with TRBJ2-1; TRBD2 matches 8 bases. The ends lost 4 bases at V and 10 bases at J; junction bases unmatched: 13. Germline values: CDR1 SGDLS, CDR2 YYNGEE. The CDR3 sequence is 15 residues long. CDR3 in amino acids: CASSPTSGQPGEQFF. DNA of the CDR3: TGTGCCAGCAGCCCTACTAGCGGCCAACCAGGAGAGCAGTTCTTC.

The chain recombines TRBV19 with TRBJ2-1; the match to TRBD2 covers 10 bases. The CDR3 runs 14 residues. V gave up 2 bases and J gave up 7 bases; unmatched junction bases: 2. Germline assignment: CDR1 LNHDA and CDR2 SQIVND (reference sequence). CDR3 region: CASSILAGANEQFF. DNA of the CDR3: TGTGCCAGTAGTATACTAGCGGGAGCGAATGAGCAGTTCTTC.

V is TRBV7-8 and J is TRBJ2-2; perhaps TRBD2 as D (6 bases). The CDR3 has 14 residues. V gave up 2 bases and J gave up 4 bases, with 8 bases separating them. Germline-derived CDR1 and CDR2 are SGHVS and FQNEAQ. The CDR3 protein is CASSLLALTGELFF. In nucleotides, the CDR3 is TGTGCCAGCAGCTTACTAGCGCTCACCGGGGAGCTGTTTTTT.

The chain employs TRBV30 and TRBJ2-5; a weak D match, TRBD1 (6 bases). Germline values: CDR1 GTSNPN, CDR2 SVGIG (reference sequence). The CDR3 contains 13 residues. The V end was cut by 2 bases, the J end by 4 bases, with 11 bases between. Here the CDR3 reads CAWSTGYRETQYF. CDR3 DNA: TGTGCCTGGAGTACAGGGTATCGAGAGACCCAGTACTTC.

The rearrangement links TRBV15 to TRBJ2-1; 9 nucleotides match TRBD2. Germline V gene lookup returns CDR1 LNHNV and CDR2 YYDKDF (reference sequence). The CDR3 has 14 amino acids. Trimming at V came to 5 bases and at J to 9 bases, leaving 8 bases not matched to a gene. For the CDR3, the DNA is TGTGCCACCAGCCCGGCGGGAGGGCCGGGTGAGCAGTTCTTC. It translates to CATSPAGGPGEQFF.